Listed below are T cell receptor beta chains from one sample, sequenced in a study of control samples from healthy donors and cancer patients. The data were produced by immunoSEQ multiplex PCR, yet TCRdb's version contains in-frame clones alone and is incomplete. The sample holds approximately 130,000 clones; roughly 90% are singletons and the top ten take almost 40%. Sequencing input: blood. These receptors came from a man aged 50 or older in good health. CDR3s include the opening cysteine and the closing phenylalanine or tryptophan. A D gene is named only where the DNA matches it firmly.

D gene: NA
V gene: TRBV5-1
CDR3 protein: CASSLGDMNTEAFF

D gene: NA
V gene: TRBV5-1
CDR3 protein: CASSLGDTSASPLHF

D gene: NA
V gene: TRBV5-6
CDR3 protein: CASSPQGSPPYGYTF

D gene: TRBD1
V gene: TRBV11-2
CDR3 protein: CASSQDRGQSPLHF

D gene: NA
V gene: TRBV18
CDR3 protein: CASSPPHDPEEAFF

D gene: NA
V gene: TRBV4-2
CDR3 protein: CASSQASGGEQPQHF

D gene: TRBD1
V gene: TRBV5-1
CDR3 protein: CASSSRDRGEADTQYF

D gene: NA
V gene: TRBV5-6
CDR3 protein: CASSFRQANYGYTF

D gene: NA
V gene: TRBV2
CDR3 protein: CASFFTRNNSPLHF

D gene: NA
V gene: TRBV4-1
CDR3 protein: CASRLSPGADAYGYTF

D gene: NA
V gene: TRBV7-2
CDR3 protein: CASSLAYSGNTIYF

D gene: NA
V gene: TRBV5-1
CDR3 protein: CASSLVAGGGNTQYF

D gene: NA
V gene: TRBV5-1
CDR3 protein: CASSLAGGTSRETQYF

D gene: NA
V gene: TRBV19
CDR3 protein: CASSVDKGKNTEAFF

D gene: NA
V gene: TRBV24-1
CDR3 protein: CATSDTGHMSDEQFF

D gene: NA
V gene: TRBV15
CDR3 protein: CATSRVVGQGGIGANVLTF

D gene: NA
V gene: TRBV10-2
CDR3 protein: CASSADGRGTEAFF

D gene: NA
V gene: TRBV19
CDR3 protein: CASSSWADYSTNEKLFF

D gene: NA
V gene: TRBV7-2
CDR3 protein: CASKVRGQSTDTQYF

D gene: TRBD1
V gene: TRBV6-2/TRBV6-3
CDR3 protein: CASSPDRGSFQPQHF

D gene: TRBD1
V gene: TRBV6-5
CDR3 protein: CASSPQGVANYGYTF

D gene: NA
V gene: TRBV4-1
CDR3 protein: CASSYHLDTQYF

D gene: TRBD1
V gene: TRBV19
CDR3 protein: CASSISRGQAGELFF

D gene: TRBD1
V gene: TRBV6-1
CDR3 protein: CASSGITGTGVYGYTF

D gene: TRBD1
V gene: TRBV4-3
CDR3 protein: CASSPGTANTEAFF

D gene: NA
V gene: TRBV7-2
CDR3 protein: CASSLQSGTLNGYTF

D gene: NA
V gene: TRBV4-1
CDR3 protein: CASSQERGGGYTF

D gene: NA
V gene: TRBV19
CDR3 protein: CASTDMTLGNQPQHF

D gene: TRBD1
V gene: TRBV19
CDR3 protein: CAGRGLGANVLTF

D gene: NA
V gene: TRBV3-1/TRBV3-2
CDR3 protein: CASSQGQGTGYTF

D gene: TRBD1
V gene: TRBV5-6
CDR3 protein: CASSPRQGLQEKLFF

D gene: NA
V gene: TRBV3-1/TRBV3-2
CDR3 protein: CASSQERIGHIQYF

D gene: TRBD1
V gene: TRBV18
CDR3 protein: CASSPPGTGSGNTIYF

D gene: TRBD1
V gene: TRBV19
CDR3 protein: CASSPDRLNTEAFF

D gene: NA
V gene: TRBV28
CDR3 protein: CASSGEAGSQETQYF

D gene: NA
V gene: TRBV24-1
CDR3 protein: CATRDGTAGELFF

D gene: TRBD2
V gene: TRBV11-2
CDR3 protein: CASSGLAGGIYNEQFF

D gene: TRBD1
V gene: TRBV10-3
CDR3 protein: CAISESQGAVNYGYTF

D gene: NA
V gene: TRBV25-1
CDR3 protein: CASSELRTANTGELFF

D gene: NA
V gene: TRBV5-1
CDR3 protein: CASSLATDTQYF

D gene: NA
V gene: TRBV12-3/TRBV12-4
CDR3 protein: CASSSRMGEAFF

D gene: NA
V gene: TRBV7-9
CDR3 protein: CASSFEHSPLHF

D gene: NA
V gene: TRBV12-3/TRBV12-4
CDR3 protein: CASSTRTVAGYTF

D gene: NA
V gene: TRBV25-1
CDR3 protein: CASRYGGARTEAFF

D gene: NA
V gene: TRBV7-2
CDR3 protein: CASSLGGDDEKLFF

D gene: TRBD1
V gene: TRBV5-1
CDR3 protein: CASSLAAGGRGTEAFF

D gene: TRBD1
V gene: TRBV2
CDR3 protein: CASSLGTERPYEQYF

D gene: NA
V gene: TRBV10-3
CDR3 protein: CAISESETEAFF

D gene: NA
V gene: TRBV6-5
CDR3 protein: CASRDQGNTEAFF

D gene: TRBD1
V gene: TRBV12-3/TRBV12-4
CDR3 protein: CASRHRGQGWQYF

D gene: TRBD1
V gene: TRBV19
CDR3 protein: CASSYGTGIYEQYF

D gene: TRBD1
V gene: TRBV6-6
CDR3 protein: CASSRQGNGYTF

D gene: NA
V gene: TRBV9
CDR3 protein: CASSVGRHNQPQHF

D gene: NA
V gene: TRBV5-1
CDR3 protein: CASSLGSQETQYF

D gene: NA
V gene: TRBV6-2/TRBV6-3
CDR3 protein: CASSYSMALNYEQYF

D gene: TRBD2
V gene: TRBV2
CDR3 protein: CASSESGEREFF

D gene: TRBD1
V gene: TRBV25-1
CDR3 protein: CASSDRRGRGGAEAFF

D gene: TRBD1
V gene: TRBV9
CDR3 protein: CASSLTGGGYGYTF